This passage covers 32 T cell receptor beta chains from one sample sequenced in a study of T cell repertoires in cytomegalovirus infection. The antigens for these receptors are not known. TCRdb reprocessed the reads with MiXCR, giving one entry per CDR3 protein. This table has more than 95,000 distinct CDR3 sequences, around 30% appearing once. Sequences were derived from CD8+ T cells from cultured PBMCs, sampled from culture after CMV antigen stimulation. These receptor sequences come from a human donor in good health (CMV status not recorded). Some clones in this sample may be carry-over from other donors' samples.

This clonotype was counted only a few times. The rearrangement links TRBV6-6 to TRBJ2-7, with D maybe TRBD2 (5 bases). Germline lookup yields CDR1 MNHNY and CDR2 SVGAGI (reference sequence). The germline V and J ends were trimmed by 2 bases and 3 bases, with 14 bases remaining between them. This CDR3 has 15 amino acids. CDR3 protein: CASSYGDPDYYEQYF. DNA for the CDR3: TGTGCCAGCAGTTACGGGGATCCAGACTACTACGAGCAGTACTTC.

The rearrangement links TRBV4-3 to TRBJ2-5; 15 nucleotides match TRBD2. Germline lookup yields CDR1 LGHNA and CDR2 YSLEER. This CDR3 is built from 16 residues. V gave up 5 bases and J gave up 4 bases; unmatched junction bases: 5. CDR3 protein: CASSSGLAGGVETQYF. The CDR3 nucleotides are TGCGCCAGCAGCTCGGGACTAGCGGGGGGTGTAGAGACCCAGTACTTC.

This clonotype was counted a few times. The rearrangement uses TRBV12-3 or TRBV12-4 and TRBJ1-6, with no clear D. The V end was cut by 3 bases, the J end by 0 bases, with 15 bases between. This CDR3 contains 18 residues. The CDR3 reads CASSFPMDGSSYNSPLHF. As DNA, the CDR3 is TGTGCCAGCAGTTTCCCCATGGACGGGAGCTCCTATAATTCACCCCTCCACTTT.

This clonotype turned up a few times. The genes are TRBV7-2 and TRBJ2-5; 7 bases are shared with TRBD2. J was trimmed by 4 bases and V by 2 bases; bases with no gene match: 13. This CDR3 is 17 amino acids long. From germline, CDR1 is SGHTA and CDR2 FQGNSA. CDR3 amino acids: CASSLRGRLAATETQYF. As DNA, the CDR3 is TGTGCCAGCAGCTTAAGGGGACGACTAGCAGCCACAGAGACCCAGTACTTC.

The chain links TRBV4-3 to TRBJ2-7; no clear D gene. This CDR3 comprises 15 residues. In germline, CDR1 is LGHNA, CDR2 YSLEER. V was trimmed by 0 bases and J by 0 bases, leaving 9 bases between them. Here the CDR3 DNA reads TGCGCCAGCAGCCAAGATCTCTGGGACTCCTACGAGCAGTACTTC. It translates to CASSQDLWDSYEQYF.

This clonotype was observed a few times. The J gene is TRBJ1-2, the V gene TRBV12-3 or TRBV12-4; 9 bases fit TRBD1. Unmatched junction bases numbered 12, after V lost 6 bases and J lost 7 bases. The CDR3 runs 15 residues. The CDR3 DNA reads TGTGCCAGCAGCTCAAGGGGACAGGGAGACTCTGGCTACACCTTC. Encoded protein: CASSSRGQGDSGYTF.

This clonotype was counted many times. V usage is TRBV12-3 or TRBV12-4 and J usage is TRBJ2-2; D tentatively reads TRBD1 or TRBD2 (5 bases each). This CDR3 region has 17 residues. V was cut by 5 bases and J by 3 bases, with 19 bases left in between. The CDR3 DNA is TGTGCCAGCAGTCCACTAGACAGCGCTACGGACACCGGGGAGCTGTTTTTT. Translated, it gives CASSPLDSATDTGELFF.

This clonotype showed up just a few times. V gene TRBV27 combines with J gene TRBJ1-5, with no clear D. Germline CDR1 MNHEY, CDR2 SMNVEV (reference sequence). V was clipped by 8 bases and J by 1 base, with 12 bases between them. The CDR3 runs to 14 residues. In DNA form, the CDR3 reads TGTGCCAGCGGTGCTCCTGGGAGCAATCAGCCCCAGCATTTT. It translates to CASGAPGSNQPQHF.

The CDR3 DNA sequence: TGTGCCACCAGCAGAGAGAATAGTGGACAGGGAACCTATGGCTACACCTTC. It yields the protein CATSRENSGQGTYGYTF. The rearrangement joins TRBV15 to TRBJ1-2; 8 bases map to TRBD1. Germline CDR1 and CDR2: LNHNV and YYDKDF (reference sequence). The V gene end was trimmed by 0 bases and the J gene end by 4 bases; junction bases not matched to a gene: 10. The CDR3 runs to 17 residues.

This clonotype was recorded many times. CDR3: CASSPLGGGRSPLHF. In DNA, the CDR3 is TGTGCCAGCAGCCCGTTAGGAGGGGGGCGTTCACCCCTCCACTTT. The chain has TRBV7-2 and TRBJ1-6, with D possibly being TRBD1 (6 bases). CDR1 SGHTA and CDR2 FQGNSA come from the germline V gene. V shed 5 bases and J shed 9 bases, with 17 bases lying between them. This CDR3 region has 15 residues.

This clonotype showed up just a few times. This chain links TRBV27 with TRBJ2-1, with 12 bases aligning to TRBD2. With V trimmed by 3 bases and J by 3 bases, 6 bases remained unmatched. Germline-derived CDR1 and CDR2 are MNHEY and SMNVEV (reference sequence). The CDR3 extends over 17 amino acids. CDR3 region: CASSLYELAGGYNEQFF. CDR3 nucleotides: TGTGCCAGCAGTTTGTACGAACTAGCGGGGGGCTACAATGAGCAGTTCTTC.

V is TRBV12-3 or TRBV12-4 and J is TRBJ2-2; the D gene is possibly TRBD1 (6 bases). CDR3 length equals 14 residues. Trimming took 6 bases from V and 4 from J, leaving 12 bases between them. CDR3 loop: CASSPQGRTGELFF. The CDR3 nucleotides read TGTGCCAGCAGCCCACAGGGTCGCACCGGGGAGCTGTTTTTT.

J is TRBJ2-5 and V is TRBV7-8; tentative D call: TRBD2 (5 bases). The germline V gene has CDR1 SGHVS and CDR2 FQNEAQ. The CDR3 is made up of 14 amino acids. The V gene lost 4 bases and the J gene lost 3 bases, with 12 bases spanning the gap. In DNA, the CDR3 is TGTGCCAGCAGCTACCGAGGGCCAAAAGAGACCCAGTACTTC. Encoded protein: CASSYRGPKETQYF.

V is TRBV29-1 and J is TRBJ2-1; unclear D gene. The CDR3 length is 9 residues. CDR1 is SQVTM and CDR2 is ANQGSEA in the germline V gene. V lost 6 bases, J lost 8 bases, and 5 bases lay in between. The CDR3 coding sequence is TGCAGCGTGCCGGATGAGCAGTTCTTC. Translated: CSVPDEQFF.

The rearrangement joins TRBV4-1 to TRBJ2-7, with 10 nucleotides matching TRBD1. The CDR3 runs to 15 residues. The germline CDR1 and CDR2 sequences are MGHRA and YSYEKL. Trimming removed 3 bases from V and 4 bases from J; junction bases left unmatched: 6. CDR3 sequence: CASSQERTGGYEQYF. The DNA of the CDR3 is TGCGCCAGCAGCCAGGAAAGGACAGGGGGATACGAGCAGTACTTC.

This clonotype has just a few counts. The rearrangement links TRBV12-3 or TRBV12-4 to TRBJ1-5; D unresolved. Trimming left V 5 bases short and J 6 bases short, with 8 bases between. There are 12 residues in the CDR3. The CDR3 loop reads CASSLLGQPQHF. In DNA form, the CDR3 reads TGTGCCAGCAGTCTGCTGGGTCAGCCCCAGCATTTT.

The chain links TRBV7-9 to TRBJ2-7; TRBD1 aligns across 9 bases. The CDR3 is 14 amino acids. J lost 4 bases, V lost 6 bases, and 7 bases had no gene match. CDR1 is SEHNR and CDR2 is FQNEAQ in the germline V gene (reference sequence). The CDR3 nucleotides are TGTGCCAGCAGTAAACCGGGACAGGGATACGAGCAGTACTTC. Protein product: CASSKPGQGYEQYF.

This clonotype was detected only once. The CDR3 protein is CAAGRAAETQYF. The CDR3 DNA sequence: TGTGCCGCGGGGCGTGCGGCGGAGACCCAGTACTTC. The chain has TRBV6-2 or TRBV6-3 and TRBJ2-5, with a tentative D call TRBD2 (6 bases). The CDR3 spans 12 residues. V gave up 11 bases and J gave up 5 bases, with 15 bases separating them. CDR1 is MNHEY and CDR2 is SVGEGT in the germline V gene.

The genes are TRBV5-6 and TRBJ2-2; D remains unclear. V lost 0 bases to trimming and J lost 6 bases, with 3 bases between them. Germline V lookup: CDR1 SGHDT, CDR2 YYEEEE. The CDR3 is 12 residues long. The CDR3 sequence is CASSLVSGELFF. The CDR3 DNA reads TGTGCCAGCAGCTTGGTTTCCGGGGAGCTGTTTTTT.

The sample holds many counts of this clonotype. The chain has TRBV4-3 and TRBJ1-4; unclear D gene. V was cut by 0 bases and J by 0 bases, with 8 bases left in between. The CDR3 is 16 amino acids. Germline CDR1 is LGHNA and CDR2 is YSLEER. DNA of the CDR3: TGCGCCAGCAGCCAAGATTACGGGTCAACTAATGAAAAACTGTTTTTT. This gives the protein CASSQDYGSTNEKLFF.

The V and J genes are TRBV11-1 and TRBJ1-1, with D tentatively TRBD1 (5 bases). The V and J ends lost 1 base and 4 bases respectively, with 7 bases between them. From germline, CDR1 is SGHAT and CDR2 FQDESV (reference sequence). The CDR3 loop spans 13 amino acids. The CDR3 here is CASSLVGGTEAFF. The CDR3 region has the DNA TGTGCCAGCAGCTTAGTTGGGGGCACTGAAGCTTTCTTT.

This clonotype occurred many times. The chain has TRBV7-9 and TRBJ1-1; no clear D gene. CDR1 SEHNR and CDR2 FQNEAQ come from the germline V gene (reference sequence). The V end was cut by 5 bases, the J end by 0 bases, with 19 bases between. CDR3 length equals 17 residues. This chain's CDR3 is CASSLDGFIHLNTEAFF. CDR3 coding DNA: TGTGCCAGCAGCCTTGACGGATTCATCCATTTGAACACTGAAGCTTTCTTT. Using reference TRBV7-9 and TRBJ1-1 for the parts outside the CDR3, the full variable domain is DTGVSQNPRHKITKRGQNVTFRCDPISEHNRLYWYRQTLGQGPEFLTYFQNEAQLEKSRLLSDRFSAERPKGSFSTLEIQRTEQGDSAMYLCASSLDGFIHLNTEAFFGQGTRLTVV.

The chain recombines TRBV29-1 with TRBJ2-7; D gene ambiguous. The CDR3 extends over 12 amino acids. Trimming removed 3 bases from V and 3 bases from J, with 9 bases in between. Looked up from germline, CDR1 is SQVTM and CDR2 is ANQGSEA. This chain's CDR3 is CSVEGRNYEQYF. The CDR3 DNA follows: TGCAGCGTTGAGGGCCGCAACTACGAGCAGTACTTC.

This clonotype has at least ten counts. The chain is built from TRBV6-2 or TRBV6-3 and TRBJ2-3; TRBD2 might be the D (7 bases). Germline V gene sequence: CDR1 MNHEY, CDR2 SVGEGT. Trimming took off 2 bases at V and 4 bases at J, with 10 bases between the two ends. CDR3 size: 14 residues. The CDR3: CASSYGGASDTQYF. The CDR3 coding sequence is TGTGCCAGCAGTTACGGGGGGGCCTCAGATACGCAGTATTTT.

J is TRBJ1-2 and V is TRBV9; D call uncertain. CDR1 and CDR2 (germline): SGDLS, YYNGEE. Between the trimmed V and J ends, which lost 0 bases and 2 bases, there was a span of 5 bases. The CDR3 contains 13 residues. CDR3 nucleotide sequence: TGTGCCAGCAGCGTAGGGCTGAACTATGGCTACACCTTC. Translating it yields CASSVGLNYGYTF.

The table lists this clonotype with many counts. This chain connects TRBV7-8 to TRBJ2-1; D call uncertain. Between the trimmed V and J ends, which lost 1 base and 5 bases, there was a span of 6 bases. The CDR3 totals 13 residues. The germline V gene has CDR1 SGHVS and CDR2 FQNEAQ. CDR3 protein: CASSLDTHNEQFF. For the CDR3, the DNA is TGTGCCAGCAGCTTAGACACTCACAATGAGCAGTTCTTC.

This chain links TRBV13 with TRBJ1-3, with TRBD1 identical over 9 bases. CDR3 length: 18 amino acids. V trimming: 5 bases; J trimming: 0 bases; junction bases outside the gene matches: 11. The germline CDR1 and CDR2 sequences are PRHDT and FYEKMQ (reference sequence). CDR3 sequence: CASSQGTGISFSGNTIYF. The DNA of the CDR3 is TGTGCCAGCAGCCAAGGGACAGGGATTTCCTTCTCTGGAAACACCATATATTTT.

The CDR3 is CASSVAEGLSSYTF. In DNA, the CDR3 is TGTGCCAGCAGCGTAGCTGAGGGGCTGAGCAGCTACACCTTC. V is TRBV9 and J is TRBJ1-2; D is possibly TRBD1 (5 bases). Trimming shortened V by 0 bases and J by 9 bases, and 15 bases separated the two germline ends. From germline, CDR1 is SGDLS and CDR2 YYNGEE. The CDR3 is 14 amino acids.

V is TRBV12-3 or TRBV12-4 and J is TRBJ2-6; 11 bases map to TRBD1. V was pared by 2 bases and J by 3 bases, with 6 bases of the junction left unmatched. This CDR3 spans 18 amino acids. CDR3 coding DNA: TGTGCCAGCAGTTTACCCGGACAGGGGGCTGGTGGGGCCAACGTCCTGACTTTC. Amino acid sequence: CASSLPGQGAGGANVLTF.

The chain carries TRBV6-6 and TRBJ1-3; D ambiguous. This CDR3 has 15 amino acids. V lost 7 bases to trimming and J lost 0 bases, with 13 bases between them. CDR1 is MNHNY, CDR2 SVGAGI, per germline (reference sequence). The DNA of the CDR3 is TGTGCCAGCACCCCGAAGGAGTTCTCTGGAAACACCATATATTTT. Amino acid sequence: CASTPKEFSGNTIYF.

This chain links TRBV15 with TRBJ2-2; perhaps TRBD2 as D (5 bases). Trimming cost V 0 bases and J 6 bases, with 8 bases left between them. CDR1 and CDR2 from the germline V gene are LNHNV and YYDKDF (reference sequence). The CDR3 runs to 14 residues. This CDR3 is CATSRDLGAGELFF. The CDR3 bases are TGTGCCACCAGCAGAGATCTCGGGGCCGGGGAGCTGTTTTTT.

The chain links TRBV6-2 or TRBV6-3 to TRBJ2-7, with TRBD2 identical over 8 bases. J was trimmed by 2 bases and V by 7 bases; bases with no gene match: 16. Germline V lookup: CDR1 MNHEY, CDR2 SVGEGT. The CDR3 runs to 17 residues. The CDR3 region is CASNPLTSGGRTYEQYF. CDR3 DNA: TGTGCCAGCAACCCCCTCACTTCGGGGGGGAGAACCTACGAGCAGTACTTC.